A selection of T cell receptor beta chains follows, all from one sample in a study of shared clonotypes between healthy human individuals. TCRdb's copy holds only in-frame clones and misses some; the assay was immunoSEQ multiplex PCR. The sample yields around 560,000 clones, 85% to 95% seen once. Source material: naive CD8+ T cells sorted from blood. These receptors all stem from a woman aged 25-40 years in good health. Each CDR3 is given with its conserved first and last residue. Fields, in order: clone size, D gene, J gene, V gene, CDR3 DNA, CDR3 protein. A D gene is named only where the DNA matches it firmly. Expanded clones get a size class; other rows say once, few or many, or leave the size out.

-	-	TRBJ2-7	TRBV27	TGTGCCAGCAGTCCAAGGGGGGCCAGCTCCTACGAGCAGTACTTC	CASSPRGASSYEQYF
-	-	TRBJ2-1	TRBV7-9	TGTGCCAGCAGCGTGGGGCTTGAGCAGTTCTTC	CASSVGLEQFF
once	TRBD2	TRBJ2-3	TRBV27	TGTGCCAGCAGTTCCGGGAGGGTCCCAGATACGCAGTATTTT	CASSSGRVPDTQYF
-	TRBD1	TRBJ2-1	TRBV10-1	TGCGCCAGCAGTGAGTTAAGGGGACAGGGCGGCGAGCAGTTCTTC	CASSELRGQGGEQFF
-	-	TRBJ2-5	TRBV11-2	TGTGCCAGCAGCCGACTAGGAAGCCAAGAGACCCAGTACTTC	CASSRLGSQETQYF
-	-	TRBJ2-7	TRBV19	TGTGCCAGTAGTATAGAGGTGGGCTACGAGCAGTACTTC	CASSIEVGYEQYF
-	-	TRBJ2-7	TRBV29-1	TGCAGCGTATACGATGGTTCAGCCTACGAGCAGTACTTC	CSVYDGSAYEQYF
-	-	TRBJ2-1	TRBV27	-	CASSSSNNEQFF
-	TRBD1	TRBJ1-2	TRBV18	TGTGCCAGCTCACCACCGGACAGGGAGAACTATGGCTACACCTTC	CASSPPDRENYGYTF
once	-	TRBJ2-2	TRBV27	TGTGCCAGCAGTTTGGCTGAAACCGGGGAGCTGTTTTTT	CASSLAETGELFF
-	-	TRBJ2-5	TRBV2	TGTGCCAGCAGCGCGCCGGACGGGCAAGAGACCCAGTACTTC	CASSAPDGQETQYF
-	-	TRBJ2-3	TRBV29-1	TGCAGCGTTGAAGATGCTGCGGGGTCGGAGGGGGGAGATACGCAGTATTTT	CSVEDAAGSEGGDTQYF
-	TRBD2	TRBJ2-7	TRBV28	TGTGCCAGCAGTTTATATCGGATCCGGGCTAGCGGGCCCTACGAGCAGTACTTC	CASSLYRIRASGPYEQYF